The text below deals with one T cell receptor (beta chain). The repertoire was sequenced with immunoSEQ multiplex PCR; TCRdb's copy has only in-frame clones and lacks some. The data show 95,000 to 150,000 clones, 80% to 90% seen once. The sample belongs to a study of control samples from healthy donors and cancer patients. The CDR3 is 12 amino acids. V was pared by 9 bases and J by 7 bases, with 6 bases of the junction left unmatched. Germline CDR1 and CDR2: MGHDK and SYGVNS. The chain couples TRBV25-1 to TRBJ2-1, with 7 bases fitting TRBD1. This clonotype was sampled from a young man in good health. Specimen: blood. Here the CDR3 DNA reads TGTGCCAGAGAGCCAGGGGGAAATGAGCAGTTCTTC. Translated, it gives CAREPGGNEQFF.